This TCR beta chain was profiled in a study of blood T cell repertoires in COVID-19. Study processing details: Reference gene primers were amplified, and this amplification served to estimate nucleated cell counts. Data came from immunoSEQ multiplex PCR; TCRdb stores just in-frame clones and leaves some out. For V, J and clone size, that table is used; D and trimming come from the DNA. The data show a few hundred thousand clones, 87% seen once. This CDR3 contains 15 residues. With 4 bases clipped from V and 4 bases from J, the junction kept 8 bases outside the gene matches. From germline, CDR1 is SGHRS and CDR2 YFSETQ. This clone was detected only a few times.

J is TRBJ1-3 and V is TRBV5-1; 7 nucleotides align to TRBD1. The sample was PBMCs or T cells enriched from blood (not recorded which). This TCR was recovered from a middle-aged man in a cohort exposed to, infected with or recovered from COVID-19 (not recorded which). CDR3 residues: CASSSQTGTGNTIYF. In DNA form, the CDR3 reads TGCGCCAGCAGCAGCCAGACAGGGACCGGAAACACCATATATTTT.